These T cell receptor beta chains were read from a single sample in a study of post-analysis software for immune sequencing data. TCRdb itself ran the PCR reads through MiXCR, one entry per CDR3 protein. Here the sample spans 600,000 to 700,000 distinct CDR3 sequences, 55% to 60% being singletons. The sequencing input was blood. The receptors come from a girl aged 2 to 10 with multiple sclerosis. The CDR3 runs from the conserved cysteine through the conserved F or W. The D gene is left open where the match is weak. Size tells how often a clone was seen (once, few, many) or the class of an expanded clone, and some rows leave it out.

V gene: TRBV18; D gene: TRBD2; J gene: TRBJ2-5; clone size: .; CDR3 DNA: TGTGCCAGCTCACCACGCTCGGGAGGGCAAGAGACCCAGTACTTC; CDR3 protein: CASSPRSGGQETQYF
V gene: TRBV20-1; D gene: TRBD1; J gene: TRBJ1-1; clone size: .; CDR3 DNA: TGCAGTGCGAGACAGGGGACCGGGGGGATCACTGAAGCTTTCTTT; CDR3 protein: CSARQGTGGITEAFF
V gene: TRBV4-1; D gene: TRBD1; J gene: TRBJ1-5; clone size: .; CDR3 DNA: TGCGCCAGCAGCCCCGGACAGGGGGCATATCAGCCCCAGCATTTT; CDR3 protein: CASSPGQGAYQPQHF
V gene: TRBV7-2; D gene: .; J gene: TRBJ1-2; clone size: few; CDR3 DNA: TGTGCCATCACAAGTGGGGGTTCCGGTAACTATGGCTACACCTTC; CDR3 protein: CAITSGGSGNYGYTF
V gene: TRBV30; D gene: TRBD1; J gene: TRBJ2-7; clone size: .; CDR3 DNA: TGTGCCTGGAGTGTATGGGGACAGGGCAGATACGAGCAGTACTTC; CDR3 protein: CAWSVWGQGRYEQYF
V gene: TRBV6-1; D gene: TRBD1; J gene: TRBJ1-5; clone size: .; CDR3 DNA: TGTGCCAGCAGGGGAACAGGGGCCTATCAGCCCCAGCATTTT; CDR3 protein: CASRGTGAYQPQHF
V gene: TRBV10-3; D gene: .; J gene: TRBJ1-1; clone size: .; CDR3 DNA: TGTGCCATCAGTAAGTCCCGGGACACTCTTGAGGAAGCTTTCTTT; CDR3 protein: CAISKSRDTLEEAFF
V gene: TRBV6-5; D gene: .; J gene: TRBJ2-1; clone size: .; CDR3 DNA: TGTGCCAGCAGCTCATACTACTACAATGAGCAGTTCTTC; CDR3 protein: CASSSYYYNEQFF
V gene: TRBV6-4; D gene: TRBD2; J gene: TRBJ2-3; clone size: .; CDR3 DNA: TGTGCCAGCAGTGAGACAGCGGGAGTTTCAGATACGCAGTATTTT; CDR3 protein: CASSETAGVSDTQYF
V gene: TRBV7-3; D gene: .; J gene: TRBJ2-3; clone size: .; CDR3 DNA: TGTGCCAGCAGCGTTACAGGGCGCGACACAGATACGCAGTATTTT; CDR3 protein: CASSVTGRDTDTQYF
V gene: TRBV11-2; D gene: TRBD2; J gene: TRBJ2-1; clone size: .; CDR3 DNA: TGTGCCAGCAGCTTAAGTAGCGGGGTCAATGAGCAGTTCTTC; CDR3 protein: CASSLSSGVNEQFF
V gene: TRBV5-1; D gene: TRBD1; J gene: TRBJ2-7; clone size: .; CDR3 DNA: TGCGCCAGCAGCGTAACCGGGACAGTTTCCTACGAGCAGTACTTC; CDR3 protein: CASSVTGTVSYEQYF
V gene: TRBV7-3; D gene: .; J gene: TRBJ2-1; clone size: few; CDR3 DNA: TGTGCCAGCAGCCTACATAGCCCTCAAGGCTCCAATGAGCAGTTCTTC; CDR3 protein: CASSLHSPQGSNEQFF
V gene: TRBV5-4; D gene: .; J gene: TRBJ1-1; clone size: .; CDR3 DNA: TGTGCCAGCAGCTTGAAGGGGCCACCTGAAGCTTTCTTT; CDR3 protein: CASSLKGPPEAFF
V gene: TRBV28; D gene: .; J gene: TRBJ1-5; clone size: .; CDR3 DNA: TGTGCCAGCAGTTTCGGGGTAAGGGGCAGCAATCAGCCCCAGCATTTT; CDR3 protein: CASSFGVRGSNQPQHF
V gene: TRBV7-9; D gene: .; J gene: TRBJ1-2; clone size: few; CDR3 DNA: TGTGCCAGCAGCTGGGCCGATGACAGTCGTAACTGGTATGGCTACACCTTC; CDR3 protein: CASSWADDSRNWYGYTF
V gene: TRBV10-3; D gene: .; J gene: TRBJ2-5; clone size: .; CDR3 DNA: TGTGCCATCAGTGACCCCACGGGGCCCCAAGAGACCCAGTACTTC; CDR3 protein: CAISDPTGPQETQYF
V gene: TRBV7-9; D gene: TRBD2; J gene: TRBJ2-1; clone size: .; CDR3 DNA: TGTGCCAGCAGCCCTTTCGGACTAGCGGGAAAAGATGAGCAGTTCTTC; CDR3 protein: CASSPFGLAGKDEQFF
V gene: TRBV6-5; D gene: .; J gene: TRBJ1-1; clone size: .; CDR3 DNA: TGTGCCAGCAGTTACTTTGGCAGTATGAACACTGAAGCTTTCTTT; CDR3 protein: CASSYFGSMNTEAFF
V gene: TRBV10-3; D gene: .; J gene: TRBJ2-7; clone size: .; CDR3 DNA: TGTGCCATCAGTGAGGGGGACACACTGTCCGAGCAGTACTTC; CDR3 protein: CAISEGDTLSEQYF
V gene: TRBV11-3; D gene: TRBD2; J gene: TRBJ2-5; clone size: once; CDR3 DNA: TGTGCCAGCAGCCTGGGACTAGCGGGGGCCAAAGAGACCCAGTACTTC; CDR3 protein: CASSLGLAGAKETQYF
V gene: TRBV29-1; D gene: TRBD1; J gene: TRBJ1-2; clone size: .; CDR3 DNA: TGCAGCGTCGGACAGGGCATCGGCTACACCTTC; CDR3 protein: CSVGQGIGYTF
V gene: TRBV29-1; D gene: .; J gene: TRBJ2-5; clone size: .; CDR3 DNA: TGCAGCGGACGGACGCAAGAGGCCCAGTACTTC; CDR3 protein: CSGRTQEAQYF
V gene: TRBV21-1; D gene: .; J gene: TRBJ1-5; clone size: .; CDR3 DNA: TGTGCCAGCAGCAAAGCGAGAAACAGGGAGTGCAATCAGCCCCAGCATTTT; CDR3 protein: CASSKARNRECNQPQHF
V gene: TRBV15; D gene: .; J gene: TRBJ1-1; clone size: .; CDR3 DNA: TGTGCCACCAGGCAGCAGTCGGGCACTGAAGCTTTCTTT; CDR3 protein: CATRQQSGTEAFF
V gene: TRBV7-8; D gene: .; J gene: TRBJ2-5; clone size: .; CDR3 DNA: TGTGCCAGCAGCACTCTGGTGGAGCAAGAGACCCAGTACTTC; CDR3 protein: CASSTLVEQETQYF
V gene: TRBV6-6; D gene: .; J gene: TRBJ1-5; clone size: few; CDR3 DNA: TGTGCCAGCAGTTACTCTTCCGGCCAGCCCCAGCATTTT; CDR3 protein: CASSYSSGQPQHF
V gene: TRBV7-2; D gene: TRBD2; J gene: TRBJ2-1; clone size: .; CDR3 DNA: TGTGCCAGCAGCGCGCCCGGGACTAGAGGGGGTGCGGAGCAGTTCTTC; CDR3 protein: CASSAPGTRGGAEQFF
V gene: TRBV2; D gene: .; J gene: TRBJ2-5; clone size: few; CDR3 DNA: TGTGCCAGCAATGAGGGTGGAGAGACCCAGTACTTC; CDR3 protein: CASNEGGETQYF
V gene: TRBV10-1; D gene: TRBD1; J gene: TRBJ2-3; clone size: .; CDR3 DNA: TGCGCCAGCAGTGACAGGGGGATCTTGTTCGGAGATACGCAGTATTTT; CDR3 protein: CASSDRGILFGDTQYF
V gene: TRBV7-9; D gene: .; J gene: TRBJ2-5; clone size: few; CDR3 DNA: TGTGCCAGCAGACAGACTCTGGAGATAGGGAGAGAGACCCAGTACTTC; CDR3 protein: CASRQTLEIGRETQYF
V gene: TRBV20-1; D gene: .; J gene: TRBJ1-5; clone size: .; CDR3 DNA: TGCAGTGCCCCTCTGTCAGGGGTCTCCAATCAGCCCCAGCATTTT; CDR3 protein: CSAPLSGVSNQPQHF
V gene: TRBV4-2; D gene: .; J gene: TRBJ2-1; clone size: .; CDR3 DNA: TGTGCCAGCAGCCAAGATTGGGATGAGCAGTTCTTC; CDR3 protein: CASSQDWDEQFF
V gene: TRBV20-1; D gene: .; J gene: TRBJ2-3; clone size: .; CDR3 DNA: TGCAGTGCGGGGGTGGTTGATACGCAGTATTTT; CDR3 protein: CSAGVVDTQYF
V gene: TRBV7-2; D gene: TRBD2; J gene: TRBJ2-3; clone size: few; CDR3 DNA: TGTGCCAGCAGGCCCGGGGGGGCGGATACGCAGTATTTT; CDR3 protein: CASRPGGADTQYF
V gene: TRBV29-1; D gene: .; J gene: TRBJ2-6; clone size: .; CDR3 DNA: TGCAGCGTTGGGGGATTAGAGAGTGGGGCCAACGTCCTGACTTTC; CDR3 protein: CSVGGLESGANVLTF
V gene: TRBV14; D gene: TRBD1; J gene: TRBJ2-1; clone size: once; CDR3 DNA: TGTGCCAGCAGCCAAGGCGACAGGGGGTATCCCCGGTGTGAGCAGTTCTTC; CDR3 protein: CASSQGDRGYPRCEQFF
V gene: TRBV2; D gene: .; J gene: TRBJ1-5; clone size: .; CDR3 DNA: TGTGCCAGCAGTGTGGAACTTAGCAATCAGCCCCAGCATTTT; CDR3 protein: CASSVELSNQPQHF
V gene: TRBV12-3/TRBV12-4; D gene: .; J gene: TRBJ1-2; clone size: .; CDR3 DNA: TGTGCCAGCAGTTTCGGGCCTCTCGTTGGCTACACCTTC; CDR3 protein: CASSFGPLVGYTF
V gene: TRBV6-5; D gene: TRBD1; J gene: TRBJ2-1; clone size: .; CDR3 DNA: TGTGCCAGCAGCCGTACGAGGGACAGTAACAATGAGCAGTTCTTC; CDR3 protein: CASSRTRDSNNEQFF
V gene: TRBV5-5; D gene: .; J gene: TRBJ2-1; clone size: .; CDR3 DNA: TGTGCCAGCAGCTTGGCCAGGACAGTCCAGAGAAATGAGCAGTTCTTC; CDR3 protein: CASSLARTVQRNEQFF
V gene: TRBV11-2; D gene: TRBD2; J gene: TRBJ2-1; clone size: .; CDR3 DNA: TGTGCCAGCAGCTTCACCGGGGGGGCTGATGAGCAGTTCTTC; CDR3 protein: CASSFTGGADEQFF
V gene: TRBV7-2; D gene: TRBD1; J gene: TRBJ1-4; clone size: .; CDR3 DNA: TGTGCCAGCAGCCGGACAGGGGGAAGGGAAAAACTGTTTTTT; CDR3 protein: CASSRTGGREKLFF
V gene: TRBV7-2; D gene: TRBD2; J gene: TRBJ2-3; clone size: few; CDR3 DNA: TGTGCCAGCACTCGAGCGGGGGGGAATCCAGATACGCAGTATTTT; CDR3 protein: CASTRAGGNPDTQYF
V gene: TRBV12-5; D gene: .; J gene: TRBJ2-1; clone size: few; CDR3 DNA: TGTGCTAGTGGTCCGAGGGGCCATGAGCAGTTCTTC; CDR3 protein: CASGPRGHEQFF
V gene: TRBV20-1; D gene: .; J gene: TRBJ2-3; clone size: .; CDR3 DNA: TGCAGTGCTCCCGGGGCAGGGGATGAGCGTACGCAGTATTTT; CDR3 protein: CSAPGAGDERTQYF
V gene: TRBV10-3; D gene: TRBD2; J gene: TRBJ2-7; clone size: .; CDR3 DNA: TGTGCCATCAATCAGCGGGAAACCTACGAGCAGTACTTC; CDR3 protein: CAINQRETYEQYF
V gene: TRBV12-3/TRBV12-4; D gene: .; J gene: TRBJ2-1; clone size: once; CDR3 DNA: TGTGCCAGCAGTTTCAAGGCCAACTCCTACAATGAGCAGTTCTTC; CDR3 protein: CASSFKANSYNEQFF
V gene: TRBV7-3; D gene: .; J gene: TRBJ1-1; clone size: .; CDR3 DNA: TGTGCCAGCAGCTTATCGGCCAGGAGGAACACTGAAGCTTTCTTT; CDR3 protein: CASSLSARRNTEAFF
V gene: TRBV9; D gene: .; J gene: TRBJ2-5; clone size: .; CDR3 DNA: TGTGCCAGCAGCGTAGGTCGAGGTGAGGTGGAGACCCAGTACTTC; CDR3 protein: CASSVGRGEVETQYF
V gene: TRBV29-1; D gene: .; J gene: TRBJ2-1; clone size: .; CDR3 DNA: TGCAGCGGACAAGAAGGAGGTCACAATGAGCAGTTCTTC; CDR3 protein: CSGQEGGHNEQFF
V gene: TRBV4-2; D gene: TRBD1; J gene: TRBJ1-6; clone size: .; CDR3 DNA: TGTGCCAGCAGCCAGCCGGGACAGTATAATTCACCCCTCCACTTT; CDR3 protein: CASSQPGQYNSPLHF
V gene: TRBV3-1; D gene: .; J gene: TRBJ2-6; clone size: .; CDR3 DNA: TGTGCCAGCAGCCAAGTCTCTGGGACCAACGTCCTGACTTTC; CDR3 protein: CASSQVSGTNVLTF
V gene: TRBV5-1; D gene: TRBD2; J gene: TRBJ2-7; clone size: .; CDR3 DNA: TGCGCCAGCAGCTTGGGCGGGGGGACGCGTTCGGACGAGCAGTACTTC; CDR3 protein: CASSLGGGTRSDEQYF
V gene: TRBV27; D gene: .; J gene: TRBJ2-6; clone size: few; CDR3 DNA: TGTGCCAGCAGTATGGAGTCTGGGGCCAACGTCCTGACTTTC; CDR3 protein: CASSMESGANVLTF
V gene: TRBV6-2/TRBV6-3; D gene: .; J gene: TRBJ2-1; clone size: few; CDR3 DNA: TGTGCCAGCAGTTCGACGAGACGCGGGCAGTTCTTC; CDR3 protein: CASSSTRRGQFF
V gene: TRBV20-1; D gene: .; J gene: TRBJ2-1; clone size: .; CDR3 DNA: TGCAGTGCTAGGCAGGGGCTGATTAGCTCCTACAATGAGCAGTTCTTC; CDR3 protein: CSARQGLISSYNEQFF
V gene: TRBV5-6; D gene: .; J gene: TRBJ2-1; clone size: .; CDR3 DNA: .; CDR3 protein: CASSILVNEQFF
V gene: TRBV21-1; D gene: .; J gene: TRBJ1-2; clone size: once; CDR3 DNA: TGTGCCAGCCTACAATTATCTCCGACAGGGGCCCACCCTAACTATGGCTACACCTTC; CDR3 protein: CASLQLSPTGAHPNYGYTF